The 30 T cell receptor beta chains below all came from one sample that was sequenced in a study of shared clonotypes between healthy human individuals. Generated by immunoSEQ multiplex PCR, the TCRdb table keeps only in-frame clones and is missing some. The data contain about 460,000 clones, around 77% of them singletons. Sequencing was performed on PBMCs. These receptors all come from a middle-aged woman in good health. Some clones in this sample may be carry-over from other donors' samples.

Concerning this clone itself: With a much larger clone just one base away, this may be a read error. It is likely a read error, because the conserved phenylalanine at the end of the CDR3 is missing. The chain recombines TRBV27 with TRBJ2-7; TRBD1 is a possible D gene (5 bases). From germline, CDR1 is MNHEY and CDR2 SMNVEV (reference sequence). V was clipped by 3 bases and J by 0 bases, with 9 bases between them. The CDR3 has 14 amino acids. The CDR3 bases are TGTGCCAGCAGTTTTAGCAGGGACTCCTACGAGCAGTACTTG. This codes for CASSFSRDSYEQYL.

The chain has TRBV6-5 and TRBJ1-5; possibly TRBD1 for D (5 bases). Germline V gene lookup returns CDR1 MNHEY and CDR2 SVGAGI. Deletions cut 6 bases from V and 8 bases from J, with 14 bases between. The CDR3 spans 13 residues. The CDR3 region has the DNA TGTGCCAGCAGCCCTAGGGGCGGAAAGCCCCAGCATTTT. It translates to CASSPRGGKPQHF.

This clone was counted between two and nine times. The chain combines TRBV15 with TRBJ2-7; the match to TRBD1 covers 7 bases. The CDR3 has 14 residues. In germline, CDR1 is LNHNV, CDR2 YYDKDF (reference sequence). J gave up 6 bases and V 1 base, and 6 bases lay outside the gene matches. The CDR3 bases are TGTGCCACCAGCAGAGGGCAGAGGGACAGCGAGCAGTACTTC. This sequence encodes CATSRGQRDSEQYF.

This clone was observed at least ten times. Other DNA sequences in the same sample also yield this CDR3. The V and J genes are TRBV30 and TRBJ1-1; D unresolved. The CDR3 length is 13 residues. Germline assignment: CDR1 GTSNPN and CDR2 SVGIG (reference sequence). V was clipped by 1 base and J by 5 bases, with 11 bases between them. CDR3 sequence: CAWSEIAETEAFF. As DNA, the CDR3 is TGTGCCTGGAGTGAGATAGCGGAGACTGAAGCTTTCTTT.

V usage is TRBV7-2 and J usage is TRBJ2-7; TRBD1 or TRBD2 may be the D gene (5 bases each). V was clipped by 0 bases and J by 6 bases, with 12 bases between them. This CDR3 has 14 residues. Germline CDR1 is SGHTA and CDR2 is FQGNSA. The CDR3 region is CASSLAGTAPEQYF. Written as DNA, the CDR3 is TGTGCCAGCAGCTTAGCCGGGACGGCGCCCGAGCAGTACTTC.

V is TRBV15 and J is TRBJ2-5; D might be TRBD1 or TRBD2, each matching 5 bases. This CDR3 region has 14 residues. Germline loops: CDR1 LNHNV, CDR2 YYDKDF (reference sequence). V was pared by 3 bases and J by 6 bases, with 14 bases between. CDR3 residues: CATSRSRGVKTQYF. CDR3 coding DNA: TGTGCCACCAGCAGGAGTAGAGGGGTGAAGACCCAGTACTTC.

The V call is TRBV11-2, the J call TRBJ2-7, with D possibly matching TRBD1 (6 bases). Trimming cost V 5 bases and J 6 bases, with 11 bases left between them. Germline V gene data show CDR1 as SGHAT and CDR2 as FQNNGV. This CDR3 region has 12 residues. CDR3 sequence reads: CASSQTGSEQYF. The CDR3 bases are TGTGCCAGCAGCCAAACAGGGTCCGAGCAGTACTTC.

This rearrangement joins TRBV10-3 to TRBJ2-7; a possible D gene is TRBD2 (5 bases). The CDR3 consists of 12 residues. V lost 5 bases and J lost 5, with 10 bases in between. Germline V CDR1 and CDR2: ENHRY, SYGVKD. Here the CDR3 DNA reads TGTGCCATCAGTTTCTCGGGGAACGAGCAGTACTTC. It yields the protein CAISFSGNEQYF.

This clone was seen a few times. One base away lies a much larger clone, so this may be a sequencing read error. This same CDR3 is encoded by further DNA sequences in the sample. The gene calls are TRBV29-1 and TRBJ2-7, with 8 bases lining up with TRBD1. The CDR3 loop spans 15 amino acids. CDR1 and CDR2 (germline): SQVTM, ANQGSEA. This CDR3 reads CSAERTGKSPYEQYF. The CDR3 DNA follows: TGCAGCGCGGAAAGGACAGGGAAGAGCCCCTACGAGCAATACTTC.

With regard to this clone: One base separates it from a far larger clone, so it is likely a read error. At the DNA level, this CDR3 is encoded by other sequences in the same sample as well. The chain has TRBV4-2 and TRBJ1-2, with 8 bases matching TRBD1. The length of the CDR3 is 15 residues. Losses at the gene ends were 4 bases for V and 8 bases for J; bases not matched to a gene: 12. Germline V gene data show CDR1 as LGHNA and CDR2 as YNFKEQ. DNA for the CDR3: TGTGCCAGCAGCCCGCCTGGACAGGGACAAAAGGGCTACACCTTC. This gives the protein CASSPPGQGQKGYTF.

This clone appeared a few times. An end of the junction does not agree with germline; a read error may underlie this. The CDR3 spells CASSPDNTGELFF. CDR3 nucleotides: TGTGCTAGCAGCCCGGACAATACCGGGGAGCTGTTTTTT. V gene TRBV7-7 combines with J gene TRBJ2-2, with a tentative D call TRBD1 (5 bases). This CDR3 contains 13 residues. The germline V gene encodes CDR1 SSHAT and CDR2 FNYEAQ (reference sequence).

The CDR3: CASRAGGTYGYTF. The DNA of the CDR3 is TGTGCCAGCAGGGCAGGGGGCACCTATGGCTACACCTTC. V and J are TRBV28 and TRBJ1-2; 8 bases line up with TRBD1. Germline CDR1 MDHEN, CDR2 SYDVKM. This CDR3 is 13 amino acids long. V was pared by 6 bases and J by 4 bases, with 4 bases of the junction left unmatched.

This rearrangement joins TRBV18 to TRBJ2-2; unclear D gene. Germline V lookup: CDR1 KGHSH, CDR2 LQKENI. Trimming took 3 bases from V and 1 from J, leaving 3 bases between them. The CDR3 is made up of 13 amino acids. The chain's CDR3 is CASSPLNTGELFF. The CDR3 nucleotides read TGTGCCAGCTCACCTTTGAACACCGGGGAGCTGTTTTTT.

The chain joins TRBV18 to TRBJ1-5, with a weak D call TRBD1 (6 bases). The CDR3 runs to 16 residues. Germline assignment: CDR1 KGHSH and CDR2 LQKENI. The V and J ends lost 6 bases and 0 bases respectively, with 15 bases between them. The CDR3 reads CASSPGQIGSNQPQHF. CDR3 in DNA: TGTGCCAGCTCGCCCGGACAGATTGGTAGCAATCAGCCCCAGCATTTT. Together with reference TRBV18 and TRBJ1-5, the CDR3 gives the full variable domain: NAGVMQNPRHLVRRRGQEARLRCSPMKGHSHVYWYRQLPEEGLKFMVYLQKENIIDESGMPKERFSAEFPKEGPSILRIQQVVRGDSAAYFCASSPGQIGSNQPQHFGDGTRLSIL.

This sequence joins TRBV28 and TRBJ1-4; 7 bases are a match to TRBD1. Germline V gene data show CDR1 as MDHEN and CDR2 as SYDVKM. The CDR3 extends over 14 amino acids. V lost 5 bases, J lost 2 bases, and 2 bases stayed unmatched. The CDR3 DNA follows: TGTGCCAGCAGTAAACAGGGGACTAATGAAAAACTGTTTTTT. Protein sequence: CASSKQGTNEKLFF.

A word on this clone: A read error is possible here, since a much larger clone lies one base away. For the CDR3, the DNA is TGTGCCTGGAGCGGCGCCTACAATGAGCAGCTCTTC. Translated, it gives CAWSGAYNEQLF. This chain uses TRBV30 with TRBJ2-1, with D unclear. The germline V gene has CDR1 GTSNPN and CDR2 SVGIG (reference sequence). The length of the CDR3 is 12 residues.

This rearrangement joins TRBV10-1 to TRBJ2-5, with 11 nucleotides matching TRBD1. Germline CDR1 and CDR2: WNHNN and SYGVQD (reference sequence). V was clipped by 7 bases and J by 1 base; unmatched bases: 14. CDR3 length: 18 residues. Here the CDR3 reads CASIRRDRGYVGQETQYF. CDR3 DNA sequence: TGCGCCAGCATTCGCCGGGACAGGGGGTATGTTGGCCAAGAGACCCAGTACTTC.

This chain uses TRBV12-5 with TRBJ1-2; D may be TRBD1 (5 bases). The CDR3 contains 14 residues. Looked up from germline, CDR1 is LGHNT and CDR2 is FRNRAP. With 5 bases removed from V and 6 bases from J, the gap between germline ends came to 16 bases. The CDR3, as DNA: TGTGCTAGTGGTCCTACTAGGGGAGTGGATGGCTACACCTTC. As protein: CASGPTRGVDGYTF.

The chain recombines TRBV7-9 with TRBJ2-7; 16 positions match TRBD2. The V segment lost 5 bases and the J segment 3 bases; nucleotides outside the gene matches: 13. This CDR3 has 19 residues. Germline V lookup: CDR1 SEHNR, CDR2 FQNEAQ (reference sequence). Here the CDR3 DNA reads TGTGCCAGCAGCCCGAATTTCGGGACTAGCGGGGGGGGAGGCTACGAGCAGTACTTC. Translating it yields CASSPNFGTSGGGGYEQYF.

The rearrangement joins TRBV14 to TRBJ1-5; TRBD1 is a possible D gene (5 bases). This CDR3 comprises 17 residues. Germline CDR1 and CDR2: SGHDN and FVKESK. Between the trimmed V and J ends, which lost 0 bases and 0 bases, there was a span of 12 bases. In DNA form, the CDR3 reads TGTGCCAGCAGCCAAGACATGGGACTGTATAGCAATCAGCCCCAGCATTTT. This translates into CASSQDMGLYSNQPQHF.

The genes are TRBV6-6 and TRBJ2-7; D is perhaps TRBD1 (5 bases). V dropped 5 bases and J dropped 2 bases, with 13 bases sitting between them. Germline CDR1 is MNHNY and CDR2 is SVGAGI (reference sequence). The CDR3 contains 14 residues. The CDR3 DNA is TGTGCCAGCAGTGCCTCCCCGGACACCTACGAGCAGTACTTC. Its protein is CASSASPDTYEQYF.

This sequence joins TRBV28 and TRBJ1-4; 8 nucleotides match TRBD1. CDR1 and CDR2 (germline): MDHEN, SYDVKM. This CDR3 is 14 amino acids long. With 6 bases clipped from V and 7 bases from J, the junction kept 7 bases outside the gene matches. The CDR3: CASSFGTGAEKLFF. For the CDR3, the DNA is TGTGCCAGCAGCTTCGGGACAGGTGCTGAAAAACTGTTTTTT.

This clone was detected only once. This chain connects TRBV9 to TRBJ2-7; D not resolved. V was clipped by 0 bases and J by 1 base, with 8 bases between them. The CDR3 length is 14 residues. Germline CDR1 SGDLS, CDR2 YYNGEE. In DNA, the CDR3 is TGTGCCAGCAGCGTAGGAGACACGTCCTACGAGCAGTACTTC. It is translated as CASSVGDTSYEQYF.

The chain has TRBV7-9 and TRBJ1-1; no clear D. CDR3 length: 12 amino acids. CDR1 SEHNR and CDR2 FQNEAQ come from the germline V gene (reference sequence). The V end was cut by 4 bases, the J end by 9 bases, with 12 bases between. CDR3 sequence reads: CASSSLQSQAFF. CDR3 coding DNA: TGTGCCAGCAGCTCACTTCAATCCCAAGCTTTCTTT.

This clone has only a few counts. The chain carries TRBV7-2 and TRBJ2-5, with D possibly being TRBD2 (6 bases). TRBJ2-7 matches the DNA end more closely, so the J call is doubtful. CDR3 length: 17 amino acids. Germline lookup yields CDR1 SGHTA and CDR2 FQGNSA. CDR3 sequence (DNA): TGTGCCAGCAGCTTACCCGAGGAGGGACTTCTAACCTACGAGCAGTACTTC. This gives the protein CASSLPEEGLLTYEQYF.

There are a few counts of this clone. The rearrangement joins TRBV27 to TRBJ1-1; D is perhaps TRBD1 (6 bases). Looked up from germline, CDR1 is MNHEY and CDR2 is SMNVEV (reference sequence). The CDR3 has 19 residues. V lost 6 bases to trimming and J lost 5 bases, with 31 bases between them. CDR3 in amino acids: CASSQRGAPGPGSRTEAFF. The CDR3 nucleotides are TGTGCCAGCAGCCAAAGGGGGGCCCCGGGGCCGGGGTCGAGGACTGAAGCTTTCTTT.

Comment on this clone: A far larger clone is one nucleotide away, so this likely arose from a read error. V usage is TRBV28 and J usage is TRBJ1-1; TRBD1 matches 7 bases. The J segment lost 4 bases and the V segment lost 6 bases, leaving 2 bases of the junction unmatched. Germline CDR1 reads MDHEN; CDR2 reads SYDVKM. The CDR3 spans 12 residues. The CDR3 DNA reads TGTGCCAGCAGGCAGGGGGGCACTGAAGCTTTCTTT. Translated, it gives CASRQGGTEAFF.

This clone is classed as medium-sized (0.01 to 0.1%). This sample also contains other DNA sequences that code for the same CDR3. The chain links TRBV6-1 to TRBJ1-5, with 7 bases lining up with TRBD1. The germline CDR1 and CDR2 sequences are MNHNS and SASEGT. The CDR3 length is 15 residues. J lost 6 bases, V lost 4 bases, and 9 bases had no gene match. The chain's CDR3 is CASSGQTGHSQPQHF. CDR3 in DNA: TGTGCCAGCAGTGGGCAGACAGGGCATAGTCAGCCCCAGCATTTT.

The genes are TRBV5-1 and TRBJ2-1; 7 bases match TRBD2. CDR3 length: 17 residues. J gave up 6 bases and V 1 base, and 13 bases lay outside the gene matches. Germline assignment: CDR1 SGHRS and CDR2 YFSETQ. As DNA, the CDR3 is TGCGCCAGCAGCTTGAACGGGGCGGGAGCTTCCAGCAATGAGCAGTTCTTC. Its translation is CASSLNGAGASSNEQFF.

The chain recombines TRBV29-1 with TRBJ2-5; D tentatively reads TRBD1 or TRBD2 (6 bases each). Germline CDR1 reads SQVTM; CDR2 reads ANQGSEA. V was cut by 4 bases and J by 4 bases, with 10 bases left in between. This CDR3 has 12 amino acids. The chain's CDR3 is CSVGGGGETQYF. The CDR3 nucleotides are TGCAGCGTTGGAGGGGGAGGAGAGACCCAGTACTTC.